The clone carrying this T cell receptor (beta chain) was found a few times. Its antigen is as yet unknown. Second-dose intervals of approximately 4 or approximately 12 weeks were pooled. Per germline, CDR1 SNHLY and CDR2 FYNNEI. V was clipped by 4 bases and J by 7 bases, with 14 bases between them. The CDR3 spans 13 residues. TCRdb keeps only in-frame clones here, not all; method: immunoSEQ multiplex PCR. The sample gives some 130,000 clones, approximately 92% of which show up once; approximately 7% is in the top ten. This sample is part of a study of T cell responses to AZD1222 COVID-19 vaccine. General study findings and limits: Baseline seropositives among AZD1222 recipients totaled only five to seven. After two AZD1222 doses, spike-specific TCR breadth and depth rose versus day 0. There were repertoire samples only from the period after the peak T cell response.

Specimen: peripheral blood, collected 28 days after the second AZD1222 dose. This chain connects TRBV2 to TRBJ2-7, with D unresolved. The TCR comes from an adult who received the AZD1222 COVID-19 vaccine. The CDR3 bases are TGTGCCAGCAGTGTAGAAGGATTTCGGGAGCAGTACTTC. The encoded protein is CASSVEGFREQYF.